This TCR beta chain appears in the sequencing data of a study of T cell responses to AZD1222 COVID-19 vaccine. Sequenced by immunoSEQ multiplex PCR; TCRdb stores in-frame clones only, minus some. The table records 110,000 to 150,000 clones, 88% of them present only once. The CDR3 runs to 13 residues. Looked up from germline, CDR1 is GTSNPN and CDR2 is SVGIG (reference sequence). The sequence was obtained from an adult who received the AZD1222 COVID-19 vaccine. This material consisted of peripheral blood, taken 28 days after the second AZD1222 dose. The chain links TRBV30 to TRBJ2-2; 7 bases agree with TRBD1. Written as DNA, the CDR3 is TGTGCACGACAGGGCGGATTGGCCGGGGAGCTGTTTTTT. This encodes CARQGGLAGELFF.